Detailed here is one TCR beta chain. Its antigen is unknown. Base-call qualities are not available, and no considerably larger clone is one nucleotide away. The CDR3, cysteine through phenylalanine, is 12 amino acids long. Only CDR3 DNA remains: 36 bases, in frame from the first base. The V end loses 7 bases and the J end loses 2 bases, and a stretch of 8 bases separates them. Reading the germline V gene gives CDR1 SGHTA and CDR2 FQGNSA. This entry is derived from a study of post-analysis software for immune sequencing data (dated by TCRdb to the mid-2010s). Context from the whole study: The recorded disease courses included relapsing-remitting, secondary progressive and progressive-relapsing multiple sclerosis, and some patients had no subtype annotation. A subset of samples was prepared in parallel using single-end sample barcoding, then pooled and co-amplified after Illumina adapter ligation. The patient repertoires were compared against 10 to 12 previously published healthy control repertoires obtained from donors aged about 6 to 26 years. Study-level results and caveats: Normalized Chao1 diversity was significantly lower in multiple sclerosis patients than controls, suggesting substantial peripheral T-cell clonal expansion. Patients showed significantly higher frequencies than controls for several TRBV segments, among them TRBV5-6, TRBV5-1 and TRBV20-1. Strong co-clustering of samples prepared in the same batch was shown by direct clustering with F measure, prompting a batch-effect correction. The control group was slightly older than the multiple sclerosis patient group.

Library method: PCR. Data came from an Illumina HiSeq 2500. To reduce PCR and sequencing biases, unique molecular identifiers were incorporated into the TCR beta cDNA libraries. Some 500,000 cDNA molecules were obtained for every 1 to 10 million input T cells, so each molecule roughly corresponded to one T cell. The same protocol used for the earlier healthy control dataset was applied to prepare and sequence the patient libraries. Samples belonging to the same batch were prepared together, multiplexed and sequenced on a shared HiSeq lane. Per the authors' processing: MIGEC handled the raw barcoded reads, throwing out single-read molecular identifier groups before consensus assembly and CDR3 extraction. VDJtools was used for post-analysis of the clonotype tables, and diversity was normalized by down-sampling every dataset to the size of the smallest sample. Repertoire overlap clustering matched CDR3 amino acid but not nucleotide sequences to correct batch-related cross-sample contamination. TCRdb reprocessing: public reads trimmed at Q25 with fastp, clones called with MiXCR, in-frame beta chains kept. Every entry covers one CDR3 protein and lists the most common genes and DNA from its rows. The V and J calls were determined by TCRdb, not by the authors. For this sample the table gives almost 700,000 distinct CDR3 sequences, of which more than 50% were detected only once. Approximately 11% of the sample rests with the top ten.

To demonstrate the VDJtools post-analysis software, the study profiled TCR beta repertoires from the peripheral blood of 13 young patients with multiple sclerosis. The patients with multiple sclerosis were children and adolescents between about 6 and 16 years of age. Specimen: blood. This sequence uses TRBV7-2 and TRBJ1-2; matching of 5 bases hints at TRBD1 as the D gene. This clonotype was sampled from a girl between 2 and 10 years old with multiple sclerosis. The CDR3 sequence is CASKDKNYGYTF. Read as DNA, the sequence is TGTGCCAGCAAGGACAAGAACTATGGCTACACCTTC.